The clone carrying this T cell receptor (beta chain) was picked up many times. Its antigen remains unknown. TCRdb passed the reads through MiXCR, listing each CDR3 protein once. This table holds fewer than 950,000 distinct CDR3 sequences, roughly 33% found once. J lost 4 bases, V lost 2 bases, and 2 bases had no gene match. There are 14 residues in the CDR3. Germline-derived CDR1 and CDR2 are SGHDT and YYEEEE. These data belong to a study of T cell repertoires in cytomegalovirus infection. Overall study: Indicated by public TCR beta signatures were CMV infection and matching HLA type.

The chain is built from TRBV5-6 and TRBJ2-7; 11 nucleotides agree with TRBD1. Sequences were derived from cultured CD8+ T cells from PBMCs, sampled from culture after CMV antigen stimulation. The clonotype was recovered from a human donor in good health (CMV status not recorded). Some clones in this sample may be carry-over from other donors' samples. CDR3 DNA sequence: TGTGCCAGCAGCTTTGGGACAGGGGGGTACGAGCAGTACGTC. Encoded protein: CASSFGTGGYEQYV.